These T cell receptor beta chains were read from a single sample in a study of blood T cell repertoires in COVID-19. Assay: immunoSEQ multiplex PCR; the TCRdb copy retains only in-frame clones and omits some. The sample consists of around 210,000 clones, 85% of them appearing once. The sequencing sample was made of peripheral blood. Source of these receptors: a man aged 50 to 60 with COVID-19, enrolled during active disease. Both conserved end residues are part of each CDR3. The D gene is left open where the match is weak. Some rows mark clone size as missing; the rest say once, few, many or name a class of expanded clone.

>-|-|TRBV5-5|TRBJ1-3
TGTGCCAGCAGCCAAGAGGGTTTCTCTGGAAACACCATATATTTT
CASSQEGFSGNTIYF
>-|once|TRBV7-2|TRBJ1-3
TGTGCCAGCAGCTTAGGGCCAGATATCTCTGGAAACACCATATATTTT
CASSLGPDISGNTIYF
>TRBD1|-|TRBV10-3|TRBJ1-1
TGTGCCATCGGGGACAGGCCCCCTAGGGACACTGAAGCTTTCTTT
CAIGDRPPRDTEAFF
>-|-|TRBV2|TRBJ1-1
TGTGCCAGCAGTCTAGGGGACACTGAAGCTTTCTTT
CASSLGDTEAFF
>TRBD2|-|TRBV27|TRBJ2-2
TGTGCCAGCAGTTCCCCCGGGACTAGCGGGCCCACCGGGGAGCTGTTTTTT
CASSSPGTSGPTGELFF
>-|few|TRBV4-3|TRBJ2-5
TGCGCCAGCAGCCAAGACTCCAGGGTCGGAGAGACCCAGTACTTC
CASSQDSRVGETQYF
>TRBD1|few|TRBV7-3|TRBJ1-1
TGTGCCAGCAGCCCGAGACAGGGATCAGTCACTGAAGCTTTCTTT
CASSPRQGSVTEAFF
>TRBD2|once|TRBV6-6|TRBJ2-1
TGTGCCAGCCATATAGCGGGGGGGCAGCTCCATGAGCAGTTCTTC
CASHIAGGQLHEQFF
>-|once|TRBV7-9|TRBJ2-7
TGTGCCAGCAGCCTTCGCTCAGGGCCAGAGGAGCAGTACTTC
CASSLRSGPEEQYF
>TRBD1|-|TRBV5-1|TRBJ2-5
TGCGCCAGCAGCTCCGGACAGGGAAAGACCCAGTACTTC
CASSSGQGKTQYF
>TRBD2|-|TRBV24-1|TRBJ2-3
TGTGCCACCAGTGACCCTGGGACTAGCGGGGGCACAGATACGCAGTATTTT
CATSDPGTSGGTDTQYF
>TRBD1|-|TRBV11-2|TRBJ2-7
TGTGCCAGCAGCCCCATAAGTCGGGACAGGGGACGAACTTACGAGCAGTACTTC
CASSPISRDRGRTYEQYF
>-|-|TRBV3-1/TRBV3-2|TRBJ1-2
TGTGCCAGCAGCGTTACCGGCCGGGGGGATGGCTACACCTTC
CASSVTGRGDGYTF
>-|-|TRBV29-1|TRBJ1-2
TGCAGCCACGAAGGGACATTGAGGGGCTACACCTTC
CSHEGTLRGYTF
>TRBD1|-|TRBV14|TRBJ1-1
TGTGCCAGCAGCCTCCGCCCGACAGGGAAACAAACCCGACTGAACAGGATCGCTGAAGCTTTCTTT
CASSLRPTGKQTRLNRIAEAFF
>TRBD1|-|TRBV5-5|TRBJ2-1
TGTGCCAGCAGGAGGACAGGGGTGGCTATGGATGAGCAGTTCTTC
CASRRTGVAMDEQFF
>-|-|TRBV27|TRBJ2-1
TGTGCCAGCAGCCGTTCTTCGTACAATGAGCAGTTCTTC
CASSRSSYNEQFF
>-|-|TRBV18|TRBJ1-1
TGTGCCAGCTCACCTTTGGGCAGGGACACTGAAGCTTTCTTT
CASSPLGRDTEAFF
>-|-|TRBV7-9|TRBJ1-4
TGTGCCAGCAGCGCGACAGGTGCCACAACTAATGAAAAACTGTTTTTT
CASSATGATTNEKLFF
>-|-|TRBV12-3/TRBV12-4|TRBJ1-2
TGTGCCAGCAGTTTATCAGCTAACTATGGCTACACCTTC
CASSLSANYGYTF
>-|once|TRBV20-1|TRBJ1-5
TGCAGTGCTAGTGGGGGCCAGCCCCAGCATTTT
CSASGGQPQHF
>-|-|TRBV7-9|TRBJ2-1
TGTGCCAGCAGAGCGGACGGATACAATGAGCAGTTCTTC
CASRADGYNEQFF
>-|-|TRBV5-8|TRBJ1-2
TGTGCCAGCAGCTTCCAGGGGAACTATGGCTACACCTTC
CASSFQGNYGYTF
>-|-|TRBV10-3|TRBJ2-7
TGTGCCATCAGCTCGGACAGAACCTACGAGCAGTACTTC
CAISSDRTYEQYF
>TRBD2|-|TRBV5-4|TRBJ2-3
TGTGCCTCAAGGGTAGCGGGGGAATACACAGATACGCAGTATTTT
CASRVAGEYTDTQYF
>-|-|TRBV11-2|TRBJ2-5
TGTGCCAGCAGCTCAATTAGGGGGGAGACCCAGTACTTC
CASSSIRGETQYF
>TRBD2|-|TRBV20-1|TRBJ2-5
TGCAGTGCTAGTCTGGTAGCGGGGGGATCCCAAGAGACCCAGTACTTC
CSASLVAGGSQETQYF
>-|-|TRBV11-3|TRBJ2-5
TGTGCCAGCAGCTTAGGCGGGGACCAAGAGACCCAGTACTTC
CASSLGGDQETQYF
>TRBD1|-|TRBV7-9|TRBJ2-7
TGTGCCAGCAGCCTGGGGACAGGGCGAACCTACGAGCAGTACTTC
CASSLGTGRTYEQYF
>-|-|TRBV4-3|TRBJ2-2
TGCGCCAGCAGCCAAGATCTACTGGGGGGGCCGAACACCGGGGAGCTGTTTTTT
CASSQDLLGGPNTGELFF
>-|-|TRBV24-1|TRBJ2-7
TGTGCCACCAGTGACAGGGCCACTAACTACGAGCAGTACTTC
CATSDRATNYEQYF
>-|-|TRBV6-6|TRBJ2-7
TGTGCCAGCAGTTACCTACAGGGATCCTACGAGCAGTACTTC
CASSYLQGSYEQYF
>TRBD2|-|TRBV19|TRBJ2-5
TGTGCCAGTAGTACCGGACTAGCGGGGGACGGGCAAGAGACCCAGTACTTC
CASSTGLAGDGQETQYF
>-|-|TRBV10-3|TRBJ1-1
TGTGCCATCAGTGATCCCGGGACAATGAACACTGAAGCTTTCTTT
CAISDPGTMNTEAFF
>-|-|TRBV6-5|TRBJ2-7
TGTGCCAGCAGTAGGACAGACGCCTACGAGCAGTACTTC
CASSRTDAYEQYF
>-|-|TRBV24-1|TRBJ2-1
TGTGCCACCAGTGAGGGGGGTCTACCGCCCTACAATGAGCAGTTCTTC
CATSEGGLPPYNEQFF
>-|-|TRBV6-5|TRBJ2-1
TGTGCCAGCAGTTACGGCAGCCCAGGGTTGGATGAGCAGTTCTTC
CASSYGSPGLDEQFF
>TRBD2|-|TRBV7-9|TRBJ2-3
TGTGCCAGCAGCCGGACTAGCGGGAGGAGTGATACGCAGTATTTT
CASSRTSGRSDTQYF
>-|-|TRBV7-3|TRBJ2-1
TGTGCCAGCAGCCCCCCCGGGGGGACACACAATGAGCAGTTCTTC
CASSPPGGTHNEQFF
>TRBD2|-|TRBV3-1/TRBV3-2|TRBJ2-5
TGTGCCAGCAGCCAGGGGCGGGGGGGCATGGAGACCCAGTACTTC
CASSQGRGGMETQYF
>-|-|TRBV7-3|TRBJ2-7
TGTGCCAGCAGCTTAAACGGCGGGGCCTCCTCCTACGAGCAGTACTTC
CASSLNGGASSYEQYF
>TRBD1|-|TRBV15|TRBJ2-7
TGTGCCACCAGCAGTACAGGGGGCCCCTACGAGCAGTACTTC
CATSSTGGPYEQYF
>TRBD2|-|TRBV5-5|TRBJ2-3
TGTGCCAGCAGCTTGGCCCTCGGTCTAGCGGGCACAGATACGCAGTATTTT
CASSLALGLAGTDTQYF
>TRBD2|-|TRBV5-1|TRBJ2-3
TGCGCCAGCAGCGGAACCAGCGGGGTTAGCACAGATACGCAGTATTTT
CASSGTSGVSTDTQYF
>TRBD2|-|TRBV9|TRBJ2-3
TGTGCCAGCAGCCCCGGGACTAGCGCGCAGTATTTT
CASSPGTSAQYF
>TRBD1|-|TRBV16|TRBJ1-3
TGTGCCAGCAGCAGAGACAGGGGATACTCTGGAAACACCATATATTTT
CASSRDRGYSGNTIYF
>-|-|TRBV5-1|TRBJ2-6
TGCGCCAGCAGCTTGCCCAGGACAGCCTCACACCACTCTGGGGCCAACGTCCTGACTTTC
CASSLPRTASHHSGANVLTF
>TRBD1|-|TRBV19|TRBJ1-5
TGTGCCAGTACCAGGACAGGGGGTTTTCAGCCCCAGCATTTT
CASTRTGGFQPQHF
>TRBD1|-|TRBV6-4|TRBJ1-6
TGTGCCAGCAGGAAAGGGACAGGGGGCAATTCACCCCTCCACTTT
CASRKGTGGNSPLHF
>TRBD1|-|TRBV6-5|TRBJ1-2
TGTGCCAGCAGGGTGACAGGGGTGGATGGCTACACCTTC
CASRVTGVDGYTF
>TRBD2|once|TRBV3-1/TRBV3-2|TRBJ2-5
TGTGCCAGCAGCCTGGGACTAACCCAAGAGACCCAGTACTTC
CASSLGLTQETQYF
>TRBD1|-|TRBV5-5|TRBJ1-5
TGTGCCAGCAGCTTCAGGACAGGGGGATTGGAGCCCCAGCATTTT
CASSFRTGGLEPQHF